The clone carrying this TCR beta chain was detected only once. This CDR3 spans 13 amino acids. V lost 2 bases and J 2 bases, leaving 6 bases between the germline ends. TCRdb keeps only in-frame clones here, not all; method: immunoSEQ multiplex PCR. This repertoire shows about 21,000 clones, 83% found once; its top ten account for about 6.3%. The sample is drawn from a study of blood T cell repertoires in COVID-19. The receptor was isolated from a human donor in a cohort sampled during active COVID-19. The V call is TRBV12-3 or TRBV12-4, the J call TRBJ1-2; no clear D gene. Specimen: peripheral blood. The CDR3 bases are TGTGCCAGCAGTTTACAGGAAAACTATGGCTACACCTTC. It codes for CASSLQENYGYTF.